The sequence of this T cell receptor (beta chain) was determined in a study of shared clonotypes between healthy human individuals. Study-wide results and caveats: Sequencing depth was predicted to influence how clonotypes are shared among donors. Several donors held about 5% of naive CD4 clonotypes in common.

Original data processing: ImmunoSEQ output lacked quality scores and full-length reads, limiting matched filtering. Assay used: immunoSEQ multiplex PCR; TCRdb lists only in-frame clones, some missing. The V and J calls and clone size come from that table; D and trimming were worked out from the DNA. This table has more than 2 million clones, approximately 95% appearing once. A word on this clone: Its antigen is not known.

This CDR3 comprises 14 residues. V was trimmed by 0 bases and J by 10 bases, leaving 10 bases between them. Germline CDR1 SGHDN, CDR2 FVKESK. Sequenced sample: naive CD4+ T cells sorted from blood. This sample's subset: CD45RA+ positively selected. V gene TRBV14 combines with J gene TRBJ1-6; D is undetermined. The TCR sequence derives from a man aged 18 to 30 in good health. The CDR3 DNA reads TGTGCCAGCAGCCAAGAGCTAGCGACGTCACCCCTCCACTTT. Protein: CASSQELATSPLHF.